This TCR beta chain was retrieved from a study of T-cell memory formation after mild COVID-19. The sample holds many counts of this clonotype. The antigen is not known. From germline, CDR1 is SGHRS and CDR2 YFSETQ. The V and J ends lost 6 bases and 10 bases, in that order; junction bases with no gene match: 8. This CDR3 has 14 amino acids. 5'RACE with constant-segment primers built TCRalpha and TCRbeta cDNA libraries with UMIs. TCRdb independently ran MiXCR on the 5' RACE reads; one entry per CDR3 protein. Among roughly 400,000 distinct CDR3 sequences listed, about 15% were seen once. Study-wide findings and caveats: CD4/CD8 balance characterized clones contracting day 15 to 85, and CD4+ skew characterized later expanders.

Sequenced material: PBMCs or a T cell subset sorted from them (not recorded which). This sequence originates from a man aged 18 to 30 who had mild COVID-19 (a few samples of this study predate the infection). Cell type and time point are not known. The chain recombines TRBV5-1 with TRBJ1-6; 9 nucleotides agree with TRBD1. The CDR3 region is CASNHGTGRSPLHF. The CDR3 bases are TGCGCCAGCAATCACGGGACAGGGAGATCACCCCTCCACTTT. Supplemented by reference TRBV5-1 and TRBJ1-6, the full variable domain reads KAGVTQTPRYLIKTRGQQVTLSCSPISGHRSVSWYQQTPGQGLQFLFEYFSETQRNKGNFPGRFSGRQFSNSRSEMNVSTLELGDSALYLCASNHGTGRSPLHFGNGTRLTVT.